These T cell receptor beta chains were read from a single sample in a study of T cell responses to AZD1222 COVID-19 vaccine. TCRdb's table, derived via immunoSEQ multiplex PCR, lists solely in-frame clones and lacks some. The sample carries approximately 150,000 clones, more than 80% recorded once. The sequencing here drew on peripheral blood, taken on day 0 of AZD1222 vaccination. The receptors originated from an adult in good health. Both conserved end residues are part of each CDR3. Fields, in order: CDR3 DNA, CDR3 protein, V gene, J gene, D gene, clone size. D genes are given only for firm matches. Clone size is given for some rows only: seen once, a few or many times, or a class if the clone is expanded.

CDR3 DNA: TGTGCCAGCTCCCTTAGGGGTGGACAGGGAATGTACGAGCAGTACTTC
CDR3 protein: CASSLRGGQGMYEQYF
V gene: TRBV18
J gene: TRBJ2-7
D gene: TRBD1
clone size: NA

CDR3 DNA: TGTGCCAGCAGCCCAACAGGGGATGCCGGGGAGCTGTTTTTT
CDR3 protein: CASSPTGDAGELFF
V gene: TRBV7-7
J gene: TRBJ2-2
D gene: TRBD1
clone size: NA

CDR3 DNA: TGTGCCAGCAGCTCCGGGACTAGCGGGCCAGTCTCCTACAATGAGCAGTTCTTC
CDR3 protein: CASSSGTSGPVSYNEQFF
V gene: TRBV7-8
J gene: TRBJ2-1
D gene: TRBD2
clone size: NA

CDR3 DNA: TGTGCCAGCAGCTTACGGGGGTCGAGCAGCAACTACGAGCAGTACTTC
CDR3 protein: CASSLRGSSSNYEQYF
V gene: TRBV13
J gene: TRBJ2-7
D gene: NA
clone size: NA

CDR3 DNA: TGTGCCTGGAGTTCGGCAGGGGACTATGGCTACACCTTC
CDR3 protein: CAWSSAGDYGYTF
V gene: TRBV30
J gene: TRBJ1-2
D gene: NA
clone size: NA

CDR3 DNA: TGTGCCAGCAGCCCAAGGGGGAGAGAAGCTTTCTTT
CDR3 protein: CASSPRGREAFF
V gene: TRBV7-9
J gene: TRBJ1-1
D gene: NA
clone size: NA

CDR3 DNA: TGTGCCAGCAGCGTAGATAGCGTCTCCTACAATGAGCAGTTCTTC
CDR3 protein: CASSVDSVSYNEQFF
V gene: TRBV9
J gene: TRBJ2-1
D gene: NA
clone size: NA

CDR3 DNA: TGTGCCAGCAGCTTAGCGGGAGGCATGCAAGAGACCCAGTACTTC
CDR3 protein: CASSLAGGMQETQYF
V gene: TRBV13
J gene: TRBJ2-5
D gene: TRBD2
clone size: NA

CDR3 DNA: TGTGCCAGCAGCTTAGACAGTCGTCAATCTGCCGTTTGGGACTACGAGCAGTACTTC
CDR3 protein: CASSLDSRQSAVWDYEQYF
V gene: TRBV7-6
J gene: TRBJ2-7
D gene: NA
clone size: NA

CDR3 DNA: TGCAGTGCTATCCGGGACAGGGAGAGGTTC
CDR3 protein: CSAIRDRERF
V gene: TRBV20-1
J gene: TRBJ2-7
D gene: TRBD1
clone size: few

CDR3 DNA: TGTGCCAGCAGACGAGGGGCCTCCCAAGAGACCCAGTACTTC
CDR3 protein: CASRRGASQETQYF
V gene: TRBV7-9
J gene: TRBJ2-5
D gene: NA
clone size: NA

CDR3 DNA: TGTGCCAGCAGCCGATGGGACAGGGCAGGCTACAATGAGCAGTTCTTC
CDR3 protein: CASSRWDRAGYNEQFF
V gene: TRBV14
J gene: TRBJ2-1
D gene: TRBD1
clone size: NA

CDR3 DNA: TGTGCCTGGAGTCCCGGGACGGTTGGAAAACTGTTTTTT
CDR3 protein: CAWSPGTVGKLFF
V gene: TRBV30
J gene: TRBJ1-4
D gene: NA
clone size: NA

CDR3 DNA: TGTGCCAGCAGTTCAGGACGGACCTTTGGGAACGAGCAGTACTTC
CDR3 protein: CASSSGRTFGNEQYF
V gene: TRBV6-5
J gene: TRBJ2-7
D gene: NA
clone size: NA